This TCR beta chain was sequenced in a study of radiation and T cells in renal cell carcinoma. Study observations and caveats: Without pretreatment biopsies, baseline tumor clonotype presence was undetermined. In blood, top tumor clones expanded by 2 weeks, shrinking by 4.

Details on this clone: Its matching antigen is unknown.

Germline CDR1 and CDR2: SGHVS and FQNEAQ. The V and J ends lost 5 bases and 8 bases respectively, with 16 bases between them. The CDR3 is made up of 14 amino acids. The repertoire was sequenced with immunoSEQ multiplex PCR; TCRdb's copy has only in-frame clones and lacks some. The table records 70,000 or so clones, 82% of them present only once. Time point given: blood 2 weeks post-SBRT. The treatment denotes: 15 Gy SBRT to primary tumor, nephrectomy 4 weeks later. After SBRT, blood was collected at 2 and 4 weeks, plus baseline. This chain joins TRBV7-8 and TRBJ1-5, with D uncertain. The source of this sequence is a man between 60 and 70 years old with renal cell carcinoma. The sample here was blood, taken from a patient whose treatment included radiotherapy and nephrectomy. CDR3 sequence: CASSPVRGGEPQHF. CDR3 nucleotide sequence: TGTGCCAGCAGCCCAGTGCGGGGTGGGGAGCCCCAGCATTTT. Variable domain in full (rest from reference TRBV7-8 and TRBJ1-5): GAGVSQSPRYKVAKRGQDVALRCDPISGHVSLFWYQQALGQGPEFLTYFQNEAQLDKSGLPSDRFFAERPEGSVSTLKIQRTQQEDSAVYLCASSPVRGGEPQHFGDGTRLSIL.